The 2 T cell receptor beta chains below were found in one sample sequenced in a study of cytomegalovirus exposure and HLA in healthy donors. The PCR employed 60 Vbeta primers together with 13 Jbeta primers. The assay was immunoSEQ multiplex PCR, and TCRdb's table has in-frame clones only and misses some. This sample's clone table lists 40,000 or so clones. Material for sequencing was PBMCs. The origin of the receptors is a male donor in good health and CMV-seronegative.

This chain links TRBV6-5 with TRBJ1-2; 8 bases are shared with TRBD1. Germline trimming cut 2 bases from V and 5 bases from J; bases unmatched to any gene: 1. This CDR3 region has 13 residues. Germline assignment: CDR1 MNHEY and CDR2 SVGAGI. Here the CDR3 reads CASSYRTGYGYTF. CDR3 DNA: TGTGCCAGCAGTTACAGGACAGGGTATGGCTACACCTTC.

The chain carries TRBV10-1 and TRBJ1-1, with D unclear. Germline V gives CDR1 WNHNN, CDR2 SYGVQD (reference sequence). The CDR3 loop spans 14 amino acids. Trimming left V 0 bases short and J 1 base short, with 6 bases between. The CDR3 region is CASSESAANTEAFF. DNA of the CDR3: TGCGCCAGCAGTGAGTCTGCGGCGAACACTGAAGCTTTCTTT.